The 10 T cell receptor beta chains below all came from one sample that was sequenced in a study of CD8+ T cells in alopecia areata. Documented treatment: oral pan-JAK inhibitor, 5-10 mg twice daily. Extracted RNA was reverse transcribed, and the resulting cDNA served as sequencing template. Assay: immunoSEQ multiplex PCR; the TCRdb copy retains only in-frame clones and omits some. The table has fewer than 250,000 clones, 55% to 70% seen once. Sequenced here: CD4+ T cells sorted from blood, sampled at week 4, from a patient treated with tofacitinib. The receptors were sampled from a human donor with alopecia areata.

This clone was observed a single time. The V and J genes are TRBV2 and TRBJ1-2, with TRBD1 identical over 7 bases. J was trimmed by 7 bases and V by 3 bases; bases with no gene match: 5. Per the germline V gene, CDR1 is SNHLY and CDR2 is FYNNEI. The CDR3 covers 13 residues. CDR3 bases: TGTGCCAGCAGTGACACAGGGGTGGCTGGCTACACCTTC. Its translation is CASSDTGVAGYTF.

The DNA for the CDR3 is TGTGCCAGCAGTCCGGTGGGGCGGGTCACTGAAGCTTTCTTT. This codes for CASSPVGRVTEAFF. The chain carries TRBV4-2 and TRBJ1-1; possibly TRBD1 for D (5 bases). Per the germline V gene, CDR1 is LGHNA and CDR2 is YNFKEQ. The ends were cut back, 6 bases at V and 4 bases at J, with 15 bases in the middle. The CDR3 loop spans 14 amino acids.

This clone was observed a few times. This chain joins TRBV11-2 and TRBJ2-1, with 15 bases lining up with TRBD2. The CDR3 totals 15 residues. Germline trimming cut 5 bases from V and 10 bases from J; bases unmatched to any gene: 6. Germline-derived CDR1 and CDR2 are SGHAT and FQNNGV. CDR3 amino acids: CASSLGLAGGGEQFF. The CDR3 bases are TGTGCCAGCAGCCTGGGACTAGCGGGAGGTGGCGAGCAGTTCTTC.

This chain links TRBV30 with TRBJ1-5; tentative D call: TRBD1 (6 bases). The germline V gene encodes CDR1 GTSNPN and CDR2 SVGIG (reference sequence). Trimming left V 1 base short and J 11 bases short, with 15 bases between. This CDR3 is 13 amino acids long. The CDR3 coding sequence is TGTGCCTGGAGTGAAGCGGGGTACAGGGCCCAGCATTTT. The encoded protein is CAWSEAGYRAQHF.

The chain employs TRBV18 and TRBJ1-1; 8 bases are a match to TRBD1. CDR1 and CDR2 from the germline V gene are KGHSH and LQKENI. The CDR3 sequence is 13 residues long. J gave up 5 bases and V 6 bases, and 5 bases lay outside the gene matches. This CDR3 is CASSRTGWTEAFF. CDR3 in DNA: TGTGCCAGCTCTAGGACAGGGTGGACTGAAGCTTTCTTT. Supplemented by reference TRBV18 and TRBJ1-1, the full variable domain reads NAGVMQNPRHLVRRRGQEARLRCSPMKGHSHVYWYRQLPEEGLKFMVYLQKENIIDESGMPKERFSAEFPKEGPSILRIQQVVRGDSAAYFCASSRTGWTEAFFGQGTRLTVV.

The chain carries TRBV7-9 and TRBJ2-1; 10 positions match TRBD2. This CDR3 has 18 amino acids. V trimming: 2 bases; J trimming: 7 bases; junction bases outside the gene matches: 14. Germline V gene sequence: CDR1 SEHNR, CDR2 FQNEAQ (reference sequence). The CDR3 sequence: CASSLRTSGIVGLNEQFF. CDR3 nucleotides: TGTGCCAGCAGCTTAAGAACTAGCGGGATCGTTGGTCTGAATGAGCAGTTCTTC.

This chain joins TRBV29-1 and TRBJ2-3, with D unresolved. Germline CDR1 reads SQVTM; CDR2 reads ANQGSEA. The germline V and J ends were trimmed by 1 base and 13 bases, with 12 bases remaining between them. This CDR3 region has 11 residues. CDR3 residues: CSVEVRAVEYF. Here the CDR3 DNA reads TGCAGCGTTGAAGTCCGTGCGGTCGAGTATTTT.

About this clone itself: Other DNA sequences of this sample code for an identical CDR3. The chain uses TRBV10-3 and TRBJ2-7, with 7 bases matching TRBD1. CDR1 is ENHRY, CDR2 SYGVKD, per germline. The CDR3 extends over 12 amino acids. The ends lost 9 bases at V and 4 bases at J; junction bases unmatched: 6. The chain's CDR3 is CAISGTAYEQYF. The DNA of the CDR3 is TGTGCCATTTCCGGGACAGCGTACGAGCAGTACTTC.

This clone has more than one count but fewer than ten. The V call is TRBV29-1, the J call TRBJ2-2; 8 nucleotides align to TRBD1. The ends lost 7 bases at V and 4 bases at J; junction bases unmatched: 2. The CDR3 loop spans 12 amino acids. From germline, CDR1 is SQVTM and CDR2 ANQGSEA. The CDR3 region is CSAGGSTGELFF. CDR3 nucleotides: TGCAGCGCAGGGGGCAGCACCGGGGAGCTGTTTTTT.

This chain joins TRBV14 and TRBJ1-4; D unclear. This CDR3 spans 15 amino acids. CDR1 is SGHDN and CDR2 is FVKESK in the germline V gene. Trimming took 5 bases from V and 3 from J, leaving 13 bases between them. The CDR3 DNA reads TGTGCCAGCAGCGCACCCGGGGTCTCTAATGAAAAACTGTTTTTT. This sequence encodes CASSAPGVSNEKLFF.